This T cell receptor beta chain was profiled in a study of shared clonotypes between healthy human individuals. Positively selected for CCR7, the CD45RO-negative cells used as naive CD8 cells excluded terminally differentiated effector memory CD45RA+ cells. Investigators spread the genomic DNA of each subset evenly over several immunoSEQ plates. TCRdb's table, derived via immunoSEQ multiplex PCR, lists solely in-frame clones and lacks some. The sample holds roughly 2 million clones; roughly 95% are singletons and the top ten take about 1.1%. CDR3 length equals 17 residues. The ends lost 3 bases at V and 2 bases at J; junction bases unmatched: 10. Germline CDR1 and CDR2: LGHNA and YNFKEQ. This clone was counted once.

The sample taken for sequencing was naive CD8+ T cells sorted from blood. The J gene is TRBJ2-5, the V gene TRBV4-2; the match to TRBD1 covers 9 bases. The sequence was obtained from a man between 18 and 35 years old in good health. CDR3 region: CASSQGQGIMLQETQYF. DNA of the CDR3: TGTGCCAGCAGCCAGGGACAGGGAATTATGTTACAAGAGACCCAGTACTTC.